One sample yielded the 6 T cell receptor beta chains listed below, sequenced in a study of CD8+CD57+ T cells in acquired aplastic anemia. TCR beta VDJ combinations and CDR3 sequences were profiled from genomic DNA. TCRdb reprocessed the reads with MiXCR, giving one entry per CDR3 protein. The repertoire includes some 190,000 distinct CDR3 sequences, 50% to 55% of them detected once, and 16% sits in the top ten. The sequenced sample consisted of sorted CD4+, CD8+, or CD8+CD57+ T cells (not recorded which) from PBMCs. The receptors were gathered from a human donor in good health, serving as a control.

A remark on this clonotype: Germline and junction disagree at one end, which may indicate a read error. The CDR3 region has the DNA TGCGCCAGCAGCAAACCGGGACTAGCGGGAGGAGGCGACGAGCAGTACTTC. Protein sequence: CASSKPGLAGGGDEQYF. The chain links TRBV11-3 to TRBJ2-7; 15 bases fit TRBD2. This CDR3 spans 17 amino acids. Germline values: CDR1 SGHNT, CDR2 YENEEA.

The rearrangement joins TRBV28 to TRBJ2-1; possibly TRBD1 for D (6 bases). Trimming cost V 6 bases and J 8 bases, with 20 bases left between them. CDR1 is MDHEN, CDR2 SYDVKM, per germline. The CDR3 length is 15 residues. CDR3 loop: CASSYPGRPGDEQFF. In nucleotides, the CDR3 is TGTGCCAGCAGCTATCCGGGACGTCCAGGGGATGAGCAGTTCTTC.

V is TRBV4-2 and J is TRBJ2-2; 10 bases are shared with TRBD1. The CDR3 is 15 amino acids. CDR1 and CDR2 from the germline V gene are LGHNA and YNFKEQ. J was trimmed by 3 bases and V by 4 bases; bases with no gene match: 2. CDR3 residues: CASSPGQGDTGELFF. CDR3 in DNA: TGTGCCAGCAGCCCAGGACAGGGGGACACCGGGGAGCTGTTTTTT.

CDR3 sequence: CASSPRQGFVDTQYF. The CDR3, as DNA: TGTGCCAGTAGTCCGAGACAGGGGTTCGTAGATACGCAGTATTTT. V gene TRBV19 combines with J gene TRBJ2-3; TRBD1 matches at 8 bases. The V gene's germline CDR1 is LNHDA and CDR2 SQIVND (reference sequence). The length of the CDR3 is 15 residues. The V segment lost 5 bases and the J segment 5 bases; nucleotides outside the gene matches: 9. Complete variable domain (other parts from reference TRBV19 and TRBJ2-3): DGGITQSPKYLFRKEGQNVTLSCEQNLNHDAMYWYRQDPGQGLRLIYYSQIVNDFQKGDIAEGYSVSREKKESFPLTVTSAQKNPTAFYLCASSPRQGFVDTQYFGPGTRLTVL.

The genes are TRBV29-1 and TRBJ1-2, with D possibly being TRBD1 (5 bases). The CDR3 is 13 residues long. The V gene lost 7 bases and the J gene lost 6 bases, with 18 bases spanning the gap. CDR1 is SQVTM, CDR2 ANQGSEA, per germline. The CDR3 region is CSAEDWGIDGYTF. The CDR3 DNA reads TGCAGCGCAGAAGACTGGGGGATAGATGGCTACACCTTC.

The chain joins TRBV5-1 to TRBJ1-1, with 7 bases fitting TRBD1. The CDR3 is made up of 14 amino acids. Losses at the gene ends were 5 bases for V and 2 bases for J; bases not matched to a gene: 6. Germline V gene data show CDR1 as SGHRS and CDR2 as YFSETQ. The CDR3 region is CASSQQGLNTEAFF. The CDR3 nucleotides are TGCGCCAGCAGTCAACAGGGGTTAAACACTGAAGCTTTCTTT. The whole variable domain, remainder taken from reference TRBV5-1 and TRBJ1-1, is KAGVTQTPRYLIKTRGQQVTLSCSPISGHRSVSWYQQTPGQGLQFLFEYFSETQRNKGNFPGRFSGRQFSNSRSEMNVSTLELGDSALYLCASSQQGLNTEAFFGQGTRLTVV.